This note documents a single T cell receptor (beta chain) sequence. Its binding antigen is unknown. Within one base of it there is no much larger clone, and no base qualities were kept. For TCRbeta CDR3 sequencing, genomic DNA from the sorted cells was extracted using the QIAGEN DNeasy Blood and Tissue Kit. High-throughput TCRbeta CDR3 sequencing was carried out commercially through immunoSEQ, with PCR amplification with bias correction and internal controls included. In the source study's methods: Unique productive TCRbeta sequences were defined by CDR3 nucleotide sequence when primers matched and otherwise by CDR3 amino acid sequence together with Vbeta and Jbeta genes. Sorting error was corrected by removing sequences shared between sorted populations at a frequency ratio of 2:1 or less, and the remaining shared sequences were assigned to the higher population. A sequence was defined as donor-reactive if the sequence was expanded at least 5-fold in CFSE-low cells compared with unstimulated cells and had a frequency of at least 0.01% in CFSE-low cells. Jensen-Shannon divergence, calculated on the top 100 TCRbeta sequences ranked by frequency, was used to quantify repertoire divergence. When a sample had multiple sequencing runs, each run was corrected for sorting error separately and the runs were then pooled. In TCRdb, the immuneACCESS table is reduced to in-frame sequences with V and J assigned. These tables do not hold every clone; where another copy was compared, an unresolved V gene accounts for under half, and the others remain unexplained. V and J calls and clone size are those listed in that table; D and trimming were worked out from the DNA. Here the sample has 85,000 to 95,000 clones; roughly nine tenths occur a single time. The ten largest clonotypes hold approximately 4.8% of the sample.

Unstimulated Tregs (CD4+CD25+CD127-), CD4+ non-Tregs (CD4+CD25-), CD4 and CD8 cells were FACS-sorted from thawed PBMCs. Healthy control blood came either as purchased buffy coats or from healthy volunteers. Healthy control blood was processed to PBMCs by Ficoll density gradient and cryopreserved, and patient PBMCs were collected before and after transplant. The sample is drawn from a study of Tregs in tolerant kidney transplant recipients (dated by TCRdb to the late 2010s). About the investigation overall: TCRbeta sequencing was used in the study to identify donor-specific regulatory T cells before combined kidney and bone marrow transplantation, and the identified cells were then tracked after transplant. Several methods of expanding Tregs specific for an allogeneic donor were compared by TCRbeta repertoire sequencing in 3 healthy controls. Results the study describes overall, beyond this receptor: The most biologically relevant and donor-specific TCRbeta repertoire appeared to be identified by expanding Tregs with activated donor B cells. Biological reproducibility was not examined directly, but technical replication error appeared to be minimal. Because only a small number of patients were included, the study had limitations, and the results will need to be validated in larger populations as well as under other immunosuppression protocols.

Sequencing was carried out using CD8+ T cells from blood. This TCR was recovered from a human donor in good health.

The sequence in DNA is TGTGCCAGCAGTTTTGAAAGGTGGCATGAGCAGTTCTTC. This encodes CASSFERWHEQFF. The rearranged segments are TRBV28 and TRBJ2-1; a confident D gene designation cannot be given. The germline V gene gives CDR1 as MDHEN and CDR2 as SYDVKM. At the junction V is shortened by 3 bases and J by 8 bases, with 11 bases in between. Inclusive of the bounding cysteine and phenylalanine, the CDR3 is 13 residues long. CDR3 DNA is the only sequence kept; it has 39 bases, read in frame from the first base. Full variable domain (CDR3 extended with the reference TRBV28 and TRBJ2-1 proteins): DVKVTQSSRYLVKRTGEKVFLECVQDMDHENMFWYRQDPGLGLRLIYFSYDVKMKEKGDIPEGYSVSREKKERFSLILESASTNQTSMYLCASSFERWHEQFFGPGTRLTVL.